Below, 3 T cell receptor beta chains from the same sample are listed, as sequenced in a study of T cells after yellow fever vaccination. TCRdb passed the 5' RACE reads through MiXCR, listing each CDR3 protein once. The sample includes 500,000 to 650,000 distinct CDR3 sequences, less than 15% seen only once; the top ten take about 14%. The source was PBMCs, collected on the day of the yellow fever booster vaccination. The receptor source for this set is a man in his thirties or forties who received the YFV17D yellow fever vaccine.

The chain has TRBV15 and TRBJ2-3, with 7 bases aligning to TRBD2. The CDR3 has 16 amino acids. Trimming removed 6 bases from V and 8 bases from J; junction bases left unmatched: 17. Germline assignment: CDR1 LNHNV and CDR2 YYDKDF (reference sequence). The CDR3 reads CATRPGGSNPWSTQYF. CDR3 sequence (DNA): TGTGCCACCAGGCCCGGCGGGAGTAACCCTTGGAGTACGCAGTATTTT.

The sample holds a few counts of this clonotype. This chain joins TRBV6-5 and TRBJ2-3, with D uncertain. Deletions cut 0 bases from V and 4 bases from J, with 14 bases between. This CDR3 region has 16 residues. The germline V gene encodes CDR1 MNHEY and CDR2 SVGAGI. This chain's CDR3 is CASSYSTPGLADTQYF. Written as DNA, the CDR3 is TGTGCCAGCAGTTACTCGACACCCGGTTTGGCAGATACGCAGTATTTT.

V usage is TRBV21-1 and J usage is TRBJ2-5; TRBD2 is the table's D call and was not checked against the DNA. TRBV21-1 is an annotated pseudogene. The CDR3 has 15 amino acids. Here the CDR3 DNA reads TGTGCCGGTACACCGGAGCGGGAGGGACGGGAGACCCAGTACTTC. It yields the protein CAGTPEREGRETQYF.